This T cell receptor beta chain was captured in a study of blood T cell repertoires in COVID-19. About the study: Acute and convalescent COVID-19 specimens originated in the United States, Italy and Spain. Nucleic acid was either cDNA or gDNA, and it came from T cells, B-cell-depleted T cells, or PBMCs.

The junction had 10 bases not matched to a gene; V was cut back by 4 bases and J by 6 bases. Germline V gene data show CDR1 as LNHDA and CDR2 as SQIVND (reference sequence). This CDR3 is 16 amino acids long. Only one count was recorded for this clone. The assay was immunoSEQ multiplex PCR, and TCRdb's table has in-frame clones only and misses some. The sample has approximately 200,000 clones; around 89% are singletons. The TCR sequence derives from a man aged 70-80 years with acute or convalescent COVID-19. Sequenced material: peripheral blood. The chain recombines TRBV19 with TRBJ2-1; 9 nucleotides agree with TRBD2. For the CDR3, the DNA is TGTGCCAGTAGTACCCACGGGACTAGCTCAGCCAATGAGCAGTTCTTC. Translation gives CASSTHGTSSANEQFF.